Listed here is a single T cell receptor beta chain. This entry belongs to a study of blood T cell repertoires in COVID-19. TCRdb's copy holds only in-frame clones and misses some; the assay was immunoSEQ multiplex PCR. The sample lists under 250,000 clones, about four fifths occurring once. All enrollees were roughly 18 to 89 years old and from about 24 US areas. Clinical history reported by participants formed the basis on which cohorts were assigned. V was clipped by 5 bases and J by 2 bases; unmatched bases: 8. CDR3 length equals 15 residues. CDR1 SGHTA and CDR2 FQGNSA come from the germline V gene.

This clonotype was sampled from a woman in her sixties who had recovered from COVID-19. The chain uses TRBV7-2 and TRBJ2-7, with 8 bases lining up with TRBD2. The source material was PBMCs or T cells enriched from blood (not recorded which). The CDR3 DNA is TGTGCCAGCAGCCCCCGCCGGGAGGGACCCTACGAGCAGTACTTC. Protein sequence: CASSPRREGPYEQYF.